The 24 T cell receptor beta chains below all came from one sample that was sequenced in a study of CD8 T cells in ankylosing spondylitis. TCRdb used MiXCR to reprocess the 5' RACE reads, holding one entry per CDR3 protein. Altogether 150,000 to 200,000 distinct CDR3 sequences are present, 11% being singletons, with the ten largest covering 25% to 30%. Sequenced material: blood, either unsorted or a sorted T cell fraction (not recorded which). The receptors shown here come from a male donor with ankylosing spondylitis or in good health (not recorded which).

This clonotype occurred a few times. The V call is TRBV12-3 or TRBV12-4, the J call TRBJ2-3; the D call may be TRBD1 or TRBD2 (7 bases each). CDR3 size: 17 residues. V was clipped by 5 bases and J by 5 bases, with 23 bases between them. The CDR3 DNA follows: TGTGCCAGCAGTCCTCGAGGGGGCGGGAGTGATAGAGATACGCAGTATTTT. Protein: CASSPRGGGSDRDTQYF.

This clonotype was detected only a few times. The chain recombines TRBV7-8 with TRBJ1-5, with a possible D match to TRBD1 (5 bases). Per the germline V gene, CDR1 is SGHVS and CDR2 is FQNEAQ. V lost 3 bases and J lost 2, with 20 bases in between. This CDR3 spans 18 amino acids. This CDR3 is CASSFSVAGGPGNQPQHF. The CDR3 DNA reads TGTGCCAGCAGCTTCTCGGTGGCGGGGGGACCCGGCAATCAGCCCCAGCATTTT.

This clonotype came up many times. The chain recombines TRBV4-3 with TRBJ1-4; 7 bases map to TRBD1. V shed 6 bases and J 3 bases; nucleotides not matched to a gene: 4. CDR1 and CDR2 from the germline V gene are LGHNA and YSLEER. The CDR3 is 14 amino acids. The CDR3 region is CASSRDRANEKLFF. For the CDR3, the DNA is TGCGCCAGCAGTCGAGACAGGGCTAATGAAAAACTGTTTTTT.

The V and J genes are TRBV20-1 and TRBJ2-6, with D uncertain. CDR3 size: 12 residues. Per the germline V gene, CDR1 is DFQATT and CDR2 is SNEGSKA (reference sequence). V was shortened by 6 bases and J by 0 bases, with 3 bases between the two germline ends. The CDR3 bases are TGCAGTGCGCACTCTGGGGCCAACGTCCTGACTTTC. Translated: CSAHSGANVLTF.

This clonotype was seen ten or more times. V is TRBV12-3 or TRBV12-4 and J is TRBJ1-1; 7 nucleotides match TRBD1. The length of the CDR3 is 14 residues. J gave up 1 base and V 10 bases, and 9 bases lay outside the gene matches. The CDR3 DNA reads TGTGCCACCAAGACCTGGACAGGGAACACTGAAGCTTTCTTT. Protein product: CATKTWTGNTEAFF.

This clonotype was seen repeatedly, ten times or more. CDR3 loop: CSVVDSAEKLFF. The CDR3 DNA reads TGCAGCGTGGTAGACAGCGCTGAAAAACTGTTTTTT. The chain employs TRBV29-1 and TRBJ1-4, with D perhaps TRBD1 (5 bases). There are 12 residues in the CDR3. CDR1 is SQVTM, CDR2 ANQGSEA, per germline. Trimming pared 6 bases from V and 7 bases from J, leaving 12 bases between. Full variable domain (outside the CDR3, taken from reference TRBV29-1 and TRBJ1-4): SAVISQKPSRDICQRGTSLTIQCQVDSQVTMMFWYRQQPGQSLTLIATANQGSEATYESGFVIDKFPISRPNLTFSTLTVSNMSPEDSSIYLCSVVDSAEKLFFGSGTQLSVL.

On this clonotype: Just one base apart from a much larger clone, this may be a read error. The chain has TRBV6-1 and TRBJ2-4; tentatively, D is TRBD2 (5 bases). Germline CDR1 reads MNHNS; CDR2 reads SASEGT. The CDR3 covers 15 residues. The CDR3 protein is CASSDPLLAKNNQYF. The CDR3 DNA reads TGTGCCAGCAGTGATCCCCTTCTAGCCAAAAACAATCAGTACTTC.

This clonotype was counted ten times or more. The rearrangement uses TRBV5-1 and TRBJ1-3; no clear D. The germline V and J ends were trimmed by 0 bases and 1 base, with 8 bases remaining between them. The CDR3 spans 15 residues. Germline V gene data show CDR1 as SGHRS and CDR2 as YFSETQ. The CDR3 DNA follows: TGCGCCAGCAGCTTGGACTTACTTTCTGGAAACACCATATATTTT. It codes for CASSLDLLSGNTIYF. The whole variable domain, remainder taken from reference TRBV5-1 and TRBJ1-3, is KAGVTQTPRYLIKTRGQQVTLSCSPISGHRSVSWYQQTPGQGLQFLFEYFSETQRNKGNFPGRFSGRQFSNSRSEMNVSTLELGDSALYLCASSLDLLSGNTIYFGEGSWLTVV.

The sample holds many counts of this clonotype. The chain is built from TRBV21-1 and TRBJ2-7. TRBV21-1 is noted as a pseudogene. The CDR3 is 15 residues long. The CDR3, as DNA: TGTGCCAGCAGCAAACTAAGGGTGGGCTCCTACGAGCAGTACTTC. Its protein is CASSKLRVGSYEQYF.

This clonotype was recorded many times. This chain connects TRBV20-1 to TRBJ2-1; 11 nucleotides match TRBD2. Germline V gives CDR1 DFQATT, CDR2 SNEGSKA (reference sequence). The CDR3 has 13 residues. V trimming: 3 bases; J trimming: 10 bases; junction bases outside the gene matches: 5. The CDR3 DNA follows: TGCAGTGCTAGCTCGCTAGCGGGAGGCGAGCAGTTCTTC. Encoded protein: CSASSLAGGEQFF.

In the case of this clonotype: A much larger clone lies a single base off, so this may be a read error. The chain combines TRBV6-4 with TRBJ1-5; D is unresolved. The germline V and J ends were trimmed by 6 bases and 12 bases, with 12 bases remaining between them. The length of the CDR3 is 11 residues. Per germline, CDR1 MRHNA and CDR2 SNTAGT. This chain's CDR3 is CASRRRQVQHF. The CDR3 DNA sequence: TGTGCCAGCAGGAGGCGACAAGTCCAGCATTTT.

The sample holds a few counts of this clonotype. The chain uses TRBV12-3 or TRBV12-4 and TRBJ1-2; no clear D gene. The CDR3 extends over 13 amino acids. V lost 5 bases and J 4 bases, leaving 11 bases between the germline ends. The CDR3 here is CASSPGLSYGYTF. Here the CDR3 DNA reads TGTGCCAGCAGTCCGGGTCTCTCCTATGGCTACACCTTC.

The chain links TRBV7-2 to TRBJ2-7; a weak D match, TRBD2 (6 bases). V was cut by 1 base and J by 2 bases, with 12 bases left in between. Per the germline V gene, CDR1 is SGHTA and CDR2 is FQGNSA. CDR3 length: 15 amino acids. CDR3 region: CASSLEGREAYEQYF. The CDR3 DNA is TGTGCCAGCAGCTTAGAGGGCAGGGAGGCCTACGAGCAGTACTTC.

This chain links TRBV7-9 with TRBJ2-1, with 12 bases aligning to TRBD2. Germline lookup yields CDR1 SEHNR and CDR2 FQNEAQ (reference sequence). The CDR3 is made up of 15 amino acids. J was trimmed by 6 bases and V by 2 bases; bases with no gene match: 2. The CDR3 nucleotides read TGTGCCAGCAGCTTACTAGCGGGAGGGTTCAATGAGCAGTTCTTC. This encodes CASSLLAGGFNEQFF. Full variable domain (rest looked up from reference TRBV7-9 and TRBJ2-1): DTGVSQNPRHKITKRGQNVTFRCDPISEHNRLYWYRQTLGQGPEFLTYFQNEAQLEKSRLLSDRFSAERPKGSFSTLEIQRTEQGDSAMYLCASSLLAGGFNEQFFGPGTRLTVL.

This clonotype appeared a few times. This rearrangement joins TRBV5-5 to TRBJ2-7, with 7 bases lining up with TRBD2. CDR1 SGHKS and CDR2 YYEKEE come from the germline V gene (reference sequence). Losses at the gene ends were 2 bases for V and 1 base for J; bases not matched to a gene: 6. The CDR3 loop spans 15 amino acids. The CDR3 DNA sequence: TGTGCCAGCAGCTTAAGCGGGATGCGGTCCTACGAGCAGTACTTC. Translated, it gives CASSLSGMRSYEQYF.

The chain couples TRBV11-2 to TRBJ2-1; 7 nucleotides align to TRBD2. J was trimmed by 5 bases and V by 4 bases; bases with no gene match: 11. Per the germline V gene, CDR1 is SGHAT and CDR2 is FQNNGV. The CDR3 length is 16 residues. The DNA of the CDR3 is TGTGCCAGCAGCTCGGGGACTTGGGGGAGGGACAATGAGCAGTTCTTC. Protein product: CASSSGTWGRDNEQFF.

There are many counts of this clonotype. The chain has TRBV29-1 and TRBJ2-7; no clear D. V dropped 6 bases and J dropped 3 bases, with 9 bases sitting between them. The CDR3 spans 11 residues. Germline CDR1 reads SQVTM; CDR2 reads ANQGSEA. The CDR3, as DNA: TGCAGCGTAGCAGACCGCTACGAGCAGTACTTC. Encoded protein: CSVADRYEQYF.

The sample holds many counts of this clonotype. The chain has TRBV6-1 and TRBJ2-3, with 13 positions matching TRBD2. The CDR3 loop spans 15 amino acids. CDR1 is MNHNS and CDR2 is SASEGT in the germline V gene. Unmatched junction bases numbered 9, after V lost 6 bases and J lost 9 bases. CDR3 sequence reads: CASSHPGLAGDTQYF. In nucleotides, the CDR3 is TGTGCCAGCAGCCACCCCGGACTAGCGGGAGACACGCAGTATTTT.

There are many counts of this clonotype. The chain uses TRBV10-3 and TRBJ2-1; 9 bases fit TRBD2. This CDR3 spans 17 amino acids. CDR1 is ENHRY and CDR2 is SYGVKD in the germline V gene. V shed 4 bases, J shed 8 bases, and the junction held 15 bases outside the gene matches. CDR3 nucleotide sequence: TGTGCCATCAGTGGCGGAGATAGTAGCGGGAGATGGGATGAGCAGTTCTTC. This sequence encodes CAISGGDSSGRWDEQFF.

This clonotype was counted only a few times. The chain carries TRBV7-2 and TRBJ2-7; D may be TRBD2 (5 bases). Germline CDR1 is SGHTA and CDR2 is FQGNSA. The CDR3 is 15 residues long. Trimming took off 2 bases at V and 3 bases at J, with 14 bases between the two ends. The chain's CDR3 is CASSLRVGAVYEQYF. The DNA of the CDR3 is TGTGCCAGCAGCTTACGTGTAGGAGCGGTCTACGAGCAGTACTTC.

This clonotype was seen ten or more times. In nucleotides, the CDR3 is TGCGCCAGCAGAGTTGGCGTATCAAGCTCCTACGAGCAGTACTTC. This codes for CASRVGVSSSYEQYF. The V call is TRBV5-1, the J call TRBJ2-7; D not certain. The germline V and J ends were trimmed by 5 bases and 0 bases, with 15 bases remaining between them. CDR3 size: 15 residues. Looked up from germline, CDR1 is SGHRS and CDR2 is YFSETQ.

In its sample, this clonotype was seen many times. The rearrangement links TRBV2 to TRBJ1-4; D is undetermined. Trimming cost V 1 base and J 7 bases, with 10 bases left between them. This CDR3 spans 14 amino acids. Germline CDR1 reads SNHLY; CDR2 reads FYNNEI. The CDR3 nucleotides are TGTGCCAGCAGTGAAGGGGCCAGAGGTGAAAAACTGTTTTTT. Amino acids: CASSEGARGEKLFF.

V gene TRBV7-2 combines with J gene TRBJ2-7; 7 nucleotides line up with TRBD1. Germline V gene data show CDR1 as SGHTA and CDR2 as FQGNSA. The V segment lost 3 bases and the J segment 2 bases; nucleotides outside the gene matches: 7. The CDR3 spans 15 residues. The CDR3 sequence: CASSFYGQETYEQYF. The CDR3 nucleotides are TGTGCCAGCAGCTTCTATGGACAGGAAACCTACGAGCAGTACTTC.

In its sample, this clonotype was seen many times. The chain is built from TRBV6-5 and TRBJ2-7; 12 bases match TRBD1. The CDR3 sequence is 16 residues long. The germline V gene encodes CDR1 MNHEY and CDR2 SVGAGI. The ends lost 0 bases at V and 2 bases at J; junction bases unmatched: 2. The CDR3 protein is CASSYSGTGGTYEQYF. The CDR3 coding sequence is TGTGCCAGCAGTTACTCGGGGACAGGGGGCACCTACGAGCAGTACTTC.